This T cell receptor (beta chain) is from a study of blood T cell repertoires in COVID-19. Method: immunoSEQ multiplex PCR; TCRdb's copy keeps in-frame clones and lacks some. This table has about 82,000 clones, roughly 78% appearing once. The CDR3 totals 14 residues. Germline V CDR1 and CDR2: PRHDT, FYEKMQ (reference sequence). Trimming removed 10 bases at V and 4 bases at J, with 14 bases between. Recruited during active infection, patients (from Seattle) were subsequently followed longitudinally. The V call is TRBV13, the J call TRBJ1-6; D not certain. The sequence was obtained from a man in his 60s with COVID-19, enrolled during active disease. Material for sequencing was peripheral blood. The CDR3 region has the DNA TGTGCCACCGGGGTCCACAGTTATAATTCACCCCTCCACTTT. It is translated as CATGVHSYNSPLHF.